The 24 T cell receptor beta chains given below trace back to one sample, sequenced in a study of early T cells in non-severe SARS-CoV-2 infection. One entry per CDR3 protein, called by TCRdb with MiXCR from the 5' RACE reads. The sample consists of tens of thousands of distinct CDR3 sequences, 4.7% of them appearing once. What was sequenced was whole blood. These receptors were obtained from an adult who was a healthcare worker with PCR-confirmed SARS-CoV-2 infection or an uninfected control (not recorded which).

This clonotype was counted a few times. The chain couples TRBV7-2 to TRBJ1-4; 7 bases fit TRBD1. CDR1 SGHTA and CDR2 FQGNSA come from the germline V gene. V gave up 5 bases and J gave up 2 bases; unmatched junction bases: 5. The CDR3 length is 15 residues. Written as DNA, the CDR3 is TGTGCCAGCAGCGCACAGGGGTCTACTAATGAAAAACTGTTTTTT. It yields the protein CASSAQGSTNEKLFF.

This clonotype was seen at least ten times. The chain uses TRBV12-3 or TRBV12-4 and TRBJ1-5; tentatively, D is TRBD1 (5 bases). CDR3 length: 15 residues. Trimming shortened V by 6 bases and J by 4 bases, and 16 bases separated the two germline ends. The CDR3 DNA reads TGTGCCAGCAGCGCCTGGGGCAGGAGTAATCAGCCCCAGCATTTT. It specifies CASSAWGRSNQPQHF.

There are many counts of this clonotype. Here the CDR3 reads CSVDPGRVGGYTF. As DNA, the CDR3 is TGCAGCGTTGATCCGGGCAGGGTCGGCGGCTACACCTTC. The chain recombines TRBV29-1 with TRBJ1-2; D might be TRBD1 (5 bases). With 3 bases removed from V and 8 bases from J, the gap between germline ends came to 16 bases. There are 13 residues in the CDR3. Germline CDR1 and CDR2: SQVTM and ANQGSEA.

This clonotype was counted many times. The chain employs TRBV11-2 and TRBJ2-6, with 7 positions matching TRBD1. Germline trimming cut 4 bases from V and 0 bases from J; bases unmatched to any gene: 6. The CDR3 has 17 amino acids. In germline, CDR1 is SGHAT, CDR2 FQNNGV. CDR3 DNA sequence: TGTGCCAGCAGCTCTAGGGGGCAGAGCTCTGGGGCCAACGTCCTGACTTTC. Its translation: CASSSRGQSSGANVLTF.

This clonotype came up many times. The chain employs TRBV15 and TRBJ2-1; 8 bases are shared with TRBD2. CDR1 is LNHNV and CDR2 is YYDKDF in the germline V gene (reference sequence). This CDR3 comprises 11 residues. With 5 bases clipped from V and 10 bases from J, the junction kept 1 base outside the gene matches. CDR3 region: CATSREGEQFF. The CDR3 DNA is TGTGCCACCAGCCGGGAGGGGGAGCAGTTCTTC.

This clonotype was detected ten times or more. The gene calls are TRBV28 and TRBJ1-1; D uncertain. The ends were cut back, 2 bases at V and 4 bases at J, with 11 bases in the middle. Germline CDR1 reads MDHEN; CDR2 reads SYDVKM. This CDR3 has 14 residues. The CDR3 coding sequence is TGTGCCAGCAGTTTAGGGCGACGGAGCACTGAAGCTTTCTTT. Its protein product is CASSLGRRSTEAFF.

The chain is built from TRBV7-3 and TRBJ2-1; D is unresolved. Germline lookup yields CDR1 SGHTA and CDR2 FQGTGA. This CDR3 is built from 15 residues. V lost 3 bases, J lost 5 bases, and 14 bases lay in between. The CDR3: CASSLRTEGNNEQFF. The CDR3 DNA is TGTGCCAGCAGCTTGAGGACGGAAGGAAACAATGAGCAGTTCTTC.

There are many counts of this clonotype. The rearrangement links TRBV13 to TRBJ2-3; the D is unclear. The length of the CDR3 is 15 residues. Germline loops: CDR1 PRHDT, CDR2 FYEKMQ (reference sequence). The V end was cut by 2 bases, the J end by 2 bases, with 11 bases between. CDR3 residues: CASSLRRSVTDTQYF. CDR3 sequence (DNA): TGTGCCAGCAGCTTACGCAGGTCGGTCACAGATACGCAGTATTTT. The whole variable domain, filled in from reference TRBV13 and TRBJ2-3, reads AAGVIQSPRHLIKEKRETATLKCYPIPRHDTVYWYQQGPGQDPQFLISFYEKMQSDKGSIPDRFSAQQFSDYHSELNMSSLELGDSALYFCASSLRRSVTDTQYFGPGTRLTVL.

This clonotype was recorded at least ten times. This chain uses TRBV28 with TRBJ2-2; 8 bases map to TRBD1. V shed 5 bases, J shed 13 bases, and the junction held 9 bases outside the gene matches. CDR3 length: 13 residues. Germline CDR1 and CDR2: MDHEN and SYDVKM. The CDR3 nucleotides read TGTGCCAGCAGTCCAGGGACAGGCGGTACGCTGTTTTTT. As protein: CASSPGTGGTLFF.

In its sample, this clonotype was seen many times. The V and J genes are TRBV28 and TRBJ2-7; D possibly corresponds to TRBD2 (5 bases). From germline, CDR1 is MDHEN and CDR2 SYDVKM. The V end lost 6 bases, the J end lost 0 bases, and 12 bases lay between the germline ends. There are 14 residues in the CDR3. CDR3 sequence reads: CASSPSGPSYEQYF. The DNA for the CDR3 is TGTGCCAGCAGCCCAAGCGGCCCCTCCTACGAGCAGTACTTC.

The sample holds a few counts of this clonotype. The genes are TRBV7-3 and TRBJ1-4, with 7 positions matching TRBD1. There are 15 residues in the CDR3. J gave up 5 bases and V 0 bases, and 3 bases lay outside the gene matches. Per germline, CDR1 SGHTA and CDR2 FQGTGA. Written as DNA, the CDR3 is TGTGCCAGCAGCTTAACACCGGACAGGAATGAAAAACTGTTTTTT. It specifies CASSLTPDRNEKLFF.

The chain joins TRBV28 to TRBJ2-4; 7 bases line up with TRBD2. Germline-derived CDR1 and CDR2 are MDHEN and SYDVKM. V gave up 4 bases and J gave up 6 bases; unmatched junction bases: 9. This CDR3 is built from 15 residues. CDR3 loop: CASSSVGERGNIQYF. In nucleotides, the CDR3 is TGTGCCAGCAGTTCTGTTGGGGAGCGGGGAAACATTCAGTACTTC. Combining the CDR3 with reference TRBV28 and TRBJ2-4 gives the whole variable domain DVKVTQSSRYLVKRTGEKVFLECVQDMDHENMFWYRQDPGLGLRLIYFSYDVKMKEKGDIPEGYSVSREKKERFSLILESASTNQTSMYLCASSSVGERGNIQYFGAGTRLSVL.

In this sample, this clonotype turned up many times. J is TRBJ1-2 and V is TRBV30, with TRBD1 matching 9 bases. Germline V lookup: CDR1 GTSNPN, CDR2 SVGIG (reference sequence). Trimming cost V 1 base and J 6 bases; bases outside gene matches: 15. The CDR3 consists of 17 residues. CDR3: CAWSGKQGARSEDGYTF. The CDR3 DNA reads TGTGCCTGGAGTGGAAAACAGGGGGCGCGTTCGGAAGATGGCTACACCTTC.

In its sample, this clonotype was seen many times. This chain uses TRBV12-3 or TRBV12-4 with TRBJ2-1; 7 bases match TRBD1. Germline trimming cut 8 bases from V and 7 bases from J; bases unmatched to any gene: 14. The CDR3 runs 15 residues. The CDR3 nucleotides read TGTGCCAGCTTGGGTGACAGGGAATCGTTGAATGAGCAGTTCTTC. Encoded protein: CASLGDRESLNEQFF.

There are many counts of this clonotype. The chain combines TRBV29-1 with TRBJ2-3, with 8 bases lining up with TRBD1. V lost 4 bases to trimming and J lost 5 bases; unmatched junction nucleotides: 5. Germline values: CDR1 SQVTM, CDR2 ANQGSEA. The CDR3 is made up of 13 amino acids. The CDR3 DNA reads TGCAGCGTTGGGACAGGGTTTTTAGATACGCAGTATTTT. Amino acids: CSVGTGFLDTQYF.

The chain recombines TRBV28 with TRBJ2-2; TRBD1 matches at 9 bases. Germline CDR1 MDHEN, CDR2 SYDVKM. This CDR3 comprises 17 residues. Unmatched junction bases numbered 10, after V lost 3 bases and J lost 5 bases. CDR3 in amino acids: CASSFSPGQGYTGELFF. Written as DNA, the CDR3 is TGTGCCAGCAGTTTCTCCCCGGGACAGGGATATACCGGGGAGCTGTTTTTT.

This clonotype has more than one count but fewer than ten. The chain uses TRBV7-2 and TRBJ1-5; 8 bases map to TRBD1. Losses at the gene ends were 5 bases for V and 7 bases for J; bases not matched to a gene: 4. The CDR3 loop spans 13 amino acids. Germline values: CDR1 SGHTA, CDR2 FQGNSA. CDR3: CASSLDRGQPQHF. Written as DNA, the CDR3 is TGTGCCAGCAGCCTAGACAGGGGCCAGCCCCAGCATTTT.

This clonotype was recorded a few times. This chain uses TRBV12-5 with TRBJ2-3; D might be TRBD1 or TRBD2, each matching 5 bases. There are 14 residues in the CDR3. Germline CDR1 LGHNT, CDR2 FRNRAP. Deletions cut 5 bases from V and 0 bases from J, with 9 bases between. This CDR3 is CASGLGPSTDTQYF. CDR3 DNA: TGTGCTAGTGGTCTGGGACCGAGCACAGATACGCAGTATTTT.

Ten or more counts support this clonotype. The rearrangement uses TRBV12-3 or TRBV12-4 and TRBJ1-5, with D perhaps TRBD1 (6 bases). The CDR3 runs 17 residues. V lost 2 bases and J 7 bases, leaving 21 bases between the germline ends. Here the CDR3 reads CASSLYPATGIVQPQHF. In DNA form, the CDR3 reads TGTGCCAGCAGTTTATATCCCGCCACAGGGATCGTACAGCCCCAGCATTTT.

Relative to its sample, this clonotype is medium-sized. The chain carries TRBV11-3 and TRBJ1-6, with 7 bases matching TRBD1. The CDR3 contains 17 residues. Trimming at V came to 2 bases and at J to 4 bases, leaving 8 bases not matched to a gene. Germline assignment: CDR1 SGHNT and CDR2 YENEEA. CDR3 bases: TGTGCCAGCAGCTTACCCCCACAGGGGTCTTATAATTCACCCCTCCACTTT. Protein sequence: CASSLPPQGSYNSPLHF. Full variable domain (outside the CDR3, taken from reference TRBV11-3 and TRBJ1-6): EAGVVQSPRYKIIEKKQPVAFWCNPISGHNTLYWYLQNLGQGPELLIRYENEEAVDDSQLPKDRFSAERLKGVDSTLKIQPAELGDSAVYLCASSLPPQGSYNSPLHFGNGTRLTVT.

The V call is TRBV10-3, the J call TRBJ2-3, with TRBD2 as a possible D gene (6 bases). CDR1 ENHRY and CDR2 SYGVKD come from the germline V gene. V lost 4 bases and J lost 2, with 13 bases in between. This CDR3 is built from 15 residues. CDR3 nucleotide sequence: TGTGCCATCAGTGCAACGGGGGTGTTCACAGATACGCAGTATTTT. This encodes CAISATGVFTDTQYF.

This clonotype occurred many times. DNA for the CDR3: TGTGCCAGCAGCCGACTAGCGGGGGGTGATACGCAGTATTTT. It codes for CASSRLAGGDTQYF. The V and J genes are TRBV2 and TRBJ2-3; 13 bases are shared with TRBD2. The J segment lost 6 bases and the V segment lost 6 bases, leaving 3 bases of the junction unmatched. This CDR3 comprises 14 residues. The V gene's germline CDR1 is SNHLY and CDR2 FYNNEI.

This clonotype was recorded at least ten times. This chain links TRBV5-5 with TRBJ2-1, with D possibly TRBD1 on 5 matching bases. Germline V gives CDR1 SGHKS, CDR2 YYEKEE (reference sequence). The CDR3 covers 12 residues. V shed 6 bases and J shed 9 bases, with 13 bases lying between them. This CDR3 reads CASTGQGLEQFF. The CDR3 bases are TGTGCCAGCACGGGCCAGGGCCTTGAGCAGTTCTTC.

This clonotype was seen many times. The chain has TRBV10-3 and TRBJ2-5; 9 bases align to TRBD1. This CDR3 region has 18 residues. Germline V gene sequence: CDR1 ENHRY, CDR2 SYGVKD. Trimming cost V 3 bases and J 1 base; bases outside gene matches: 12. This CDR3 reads CAISDPKTGTGSQETQYF. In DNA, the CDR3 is TGTGCCATCAGTGACCCTAAGACCGGGACAGGGTCCCAAGAGACCCAGTACTTC.